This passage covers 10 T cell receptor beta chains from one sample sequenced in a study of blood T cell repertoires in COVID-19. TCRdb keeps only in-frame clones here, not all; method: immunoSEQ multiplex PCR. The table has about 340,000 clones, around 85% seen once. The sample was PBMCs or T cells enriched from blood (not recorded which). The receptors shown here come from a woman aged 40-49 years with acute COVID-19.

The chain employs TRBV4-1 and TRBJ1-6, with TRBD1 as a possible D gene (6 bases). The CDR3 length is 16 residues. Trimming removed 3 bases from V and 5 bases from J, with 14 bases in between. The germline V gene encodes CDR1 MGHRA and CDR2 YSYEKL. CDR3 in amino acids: CASSQGAAIHNSPLHF. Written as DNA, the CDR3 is TGCGCCAGCAGCCAGGGGGCTGCGATCCATAATTCACCCCTCCACTTT.

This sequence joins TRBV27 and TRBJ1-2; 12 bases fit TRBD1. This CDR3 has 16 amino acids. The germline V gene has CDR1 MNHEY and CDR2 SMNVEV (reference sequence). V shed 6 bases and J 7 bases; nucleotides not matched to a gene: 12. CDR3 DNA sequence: TGTGCCAGCAGCCAATCCGGGACAGGGGGCGGGGGTGGCTACACCTTC. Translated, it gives CASSQSGTGGGGGYTF.

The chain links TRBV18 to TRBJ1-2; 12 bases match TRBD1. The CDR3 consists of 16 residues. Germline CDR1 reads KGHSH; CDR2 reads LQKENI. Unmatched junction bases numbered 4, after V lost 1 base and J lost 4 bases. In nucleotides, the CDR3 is TGTGCCAGCTCACCACTTGGGACAGGGGGCCCCTATGGCTACACCTTC. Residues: CASSPLGTGGPYGYTF.

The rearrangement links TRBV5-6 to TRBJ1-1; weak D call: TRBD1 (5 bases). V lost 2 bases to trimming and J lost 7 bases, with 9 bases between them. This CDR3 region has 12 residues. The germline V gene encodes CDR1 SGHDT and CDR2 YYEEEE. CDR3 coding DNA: TGTGCCAGCAGCTTAGGGACTGGTGAAGCTTTCTTT. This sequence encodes CASSLGTGEAFF.

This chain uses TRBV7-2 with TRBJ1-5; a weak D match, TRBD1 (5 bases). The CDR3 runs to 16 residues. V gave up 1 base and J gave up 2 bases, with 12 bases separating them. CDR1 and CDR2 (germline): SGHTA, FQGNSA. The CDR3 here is CASSLDPGVGNQPQHF. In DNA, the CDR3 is TGTGCCAGCAGCTTAGATCCGGGGGTTGGCAATCAGCCCCAGCATTTT. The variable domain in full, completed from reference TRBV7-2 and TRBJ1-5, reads GAGVSQSPSNKVTEKGKDVELRCDPISGHTALYWYRQSLGQGLEFLIYFQGNSAPDKSGLPSDRFSAERTGGSVSTLTIQRTQQEDSAVYLCASSLDPGVGNQPQHFGDGTRLSIL.

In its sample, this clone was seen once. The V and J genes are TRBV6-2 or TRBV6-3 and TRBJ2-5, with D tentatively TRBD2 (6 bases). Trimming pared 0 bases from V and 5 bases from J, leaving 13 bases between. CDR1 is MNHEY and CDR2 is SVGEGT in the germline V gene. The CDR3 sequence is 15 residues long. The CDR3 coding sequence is TGTGCCAGCAGTTACTCGGCAGGGAGGCTGGAGACCCAGTACTTC. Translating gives CASSYSAGRLETQYF.

CDR3 region: CASSYSANSPLHF. CDR3 sequence (DNA): TGTGCCAGCAGTTACTCGGCTAATTCACCCCTCCACTTT. The chain is built from TRBV6-5 and TRBJ1-6; D uncertain. The CDR3 covers 13 residues. The V gene's germline CDR1 is MNHEY and CDR2 SVGAGI. The V and J ends lost 0 bases and 6 bases respectively, with 3 bases between them.

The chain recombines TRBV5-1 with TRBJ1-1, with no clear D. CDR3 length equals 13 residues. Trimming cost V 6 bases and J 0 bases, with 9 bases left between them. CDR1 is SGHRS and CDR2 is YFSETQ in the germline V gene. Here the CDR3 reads CASNLEVNTEAFF. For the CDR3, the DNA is TGCGCCAGCAACCTAGAAGTGAACACTGAAGCTTTCTTT.

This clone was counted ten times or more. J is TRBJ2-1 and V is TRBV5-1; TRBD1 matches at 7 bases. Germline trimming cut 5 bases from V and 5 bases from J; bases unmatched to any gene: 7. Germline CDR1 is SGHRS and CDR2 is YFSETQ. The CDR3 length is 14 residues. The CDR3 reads CASSPRQGDNEQFF. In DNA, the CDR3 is TGCGCCAGCAGTCCCCGGCAGGGGGACAATGAGCAGTTCTTC.

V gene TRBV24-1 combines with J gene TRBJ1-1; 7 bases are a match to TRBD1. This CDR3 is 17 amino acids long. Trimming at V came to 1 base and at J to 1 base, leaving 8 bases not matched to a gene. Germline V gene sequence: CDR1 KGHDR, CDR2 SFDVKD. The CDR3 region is CATSDFYRGASNTEAFF. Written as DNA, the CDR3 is TGTGCCACCAGTGATTTCTACAGGGGTGCTTCGAACACTGAAGCTTTCTTT.